This T cell receptor beta chain derives from a study of blood T cell repertoires in COVID-19. In the study overall: Samples came from the United States, Italy and Spain, spanning acute and convalescent COVID-19. The cDNA or gDNA used as material had been derived from T cells, B-cell-depleted T cells, or PBMCs.

V lost 2 bases, J lost 6 bases, and 7 bases lay in between. The length of the CDR3 is 13 residues. Germline loops: CDR1 MNHNS, CDR2 SASEGT. Seattle-derived patients entered the study during active infection and were followed longitudinally. Original processing notes: Counts of nucleated cells, estimated from reference gene primer amplification, were obtained. Data came from immunoSEQ multiplex PCR; TCRdb stores just in-frame clones and leaves some out. V and J calls and clone size are those listed in that table; D and trimming were worked out from the DNA. Among 330,000 or so clones listed, approximately 89% were seen once.

The genes are TRBV6-1 and TRBJ2-2, with TRBD2 as a possible D gene (6 bases). This clonotype was obtained from a woman aged 55-70 years with COVID-19, enrolled during active disease. Specimen: peripheral blood. The DNA of the CDR3 is TGTGCCAGCAGTGAATCTAGCGCCGGGGAGCTGTTTTTT. Amino acid sequence: CASSESSAGELFF.